This TCR beta chain was identified in a study of a mutant IDH1 vaccine in newly diagnosed glioma. In the study overall: Patients, over weeks 1, 3, 5, 7, 11, 15, 19 and 23, received a total of eight vaccinations. Vaccines were begun 4-6 weeks after radiotherapy alone, or with temozolomide cycles.

Specified time point: week 11, during vaccination. Each dose delivered 300 ug of mutant IDH1 20-mer peptide subcutaneously with imiquimod. Patients carried new grade 3 or 4 IDH1-mutant astrocytomas lacking nuclear ATRX. On this clone itself: Its antigen is unknown.

Produced via immunoSEQ multiplex PCR; TCRdb's table is partial and in-frame only. The data hold tens of thousands of clones, with 65% to 85% observed a single time. The CDR3 has 16 amino acids. Germline CDR1 is SNHLY and CDR2 is FYNNEI. V lost 4 bases to trimming and J lost 0 bases, with 14 bases between them. The material sequenced was PBMCs, taken from a glioma patient whose treatment included an IDH1 peptide vaccine. This rearrangement joins TRBV2 to TRBJ2-3; D unresolved. The sequence came from a woman aged 18 to 35 with glioma. The CDR3 reads CASSGGANPSTDTQYF. In nucleotides, the CDR3 is TGTGCCAGCAGTGGGGGTGCGAACCCTAGCACAGATACGCAGTATTTT.